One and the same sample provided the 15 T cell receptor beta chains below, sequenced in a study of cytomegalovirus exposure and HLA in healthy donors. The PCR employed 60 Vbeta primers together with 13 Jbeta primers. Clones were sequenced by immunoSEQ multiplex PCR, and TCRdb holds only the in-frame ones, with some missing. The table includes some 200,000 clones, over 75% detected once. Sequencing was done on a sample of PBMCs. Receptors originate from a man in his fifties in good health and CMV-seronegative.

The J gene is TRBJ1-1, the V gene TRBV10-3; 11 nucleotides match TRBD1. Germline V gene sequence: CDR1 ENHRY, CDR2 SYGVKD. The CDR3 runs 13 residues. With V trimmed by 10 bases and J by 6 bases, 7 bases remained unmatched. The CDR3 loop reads CATLGTGGPEAFF. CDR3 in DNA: TGTGCCACCCTCGGGACAGGGGGACCTGAAGCTTTCTTT.

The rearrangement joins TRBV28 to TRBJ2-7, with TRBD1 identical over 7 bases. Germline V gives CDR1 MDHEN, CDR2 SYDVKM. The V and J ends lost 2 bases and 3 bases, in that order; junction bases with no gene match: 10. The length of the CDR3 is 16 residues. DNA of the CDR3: TGTGCCAGCAGTTTAATAAGTTGGGACAGATACTACGAGCAGTACTTC. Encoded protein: CASSLISWDRYYEQYF.

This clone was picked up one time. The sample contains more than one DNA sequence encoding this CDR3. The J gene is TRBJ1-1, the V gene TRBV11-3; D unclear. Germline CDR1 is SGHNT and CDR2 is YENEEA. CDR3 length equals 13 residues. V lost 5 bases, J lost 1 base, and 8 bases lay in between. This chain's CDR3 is CASSLAENTEAFF. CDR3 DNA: TGTGCCAGCAGCCTCGCGGAGAACACTGAAGCTTTCTTT.

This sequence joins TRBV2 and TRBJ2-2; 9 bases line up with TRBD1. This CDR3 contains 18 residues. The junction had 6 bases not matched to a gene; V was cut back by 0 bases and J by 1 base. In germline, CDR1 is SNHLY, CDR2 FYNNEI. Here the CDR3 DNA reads TGTGCCAGCAGTGAAGCCCCCGGGGACAGGGAGAACACCGGGGAGCTGTTTTTT. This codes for CASSEAPGDRENTGELFF.

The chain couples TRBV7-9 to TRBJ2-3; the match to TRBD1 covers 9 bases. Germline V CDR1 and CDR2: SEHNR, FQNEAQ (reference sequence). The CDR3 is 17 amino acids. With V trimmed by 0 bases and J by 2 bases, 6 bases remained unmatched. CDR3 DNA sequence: TGTGCCAGCAGCTTAGCGACGGGACAGGGTTTCACAGATACGCAGTATTTT. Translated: CASSLATGQGFTDTQYF.

The CDR3, as DNA: TGTGCCAGTAGTCCGGGACAGCTCAATCAGCCCCAGCATTTT. Protein: CASSPGQLNQPQHF. The V call is TRBV19, the J call TRBJ1-5; 7 bases line up with TRBD1. The J segment lost 3 bases and the V segment lost 5 bases, leaving 4 bases of the junction unmatched. The germline gives CDR1 LNHDA, CDR2 SQIVND (reference sequence). This CDR3 contains 14 residues. Together with reference TRBV19 and TRBJ1-5, the CDR3 gives the full variable domain: DGGITQSPKYLFRKEGQNVTLSCEQNLNHDAMYWYRQDPGQGLRLIYYSQIVNDFQKGDIAEGYSVSREKKESFPLTVTSAQKNPTAFYLCASSPGQLNQPQHFGDGTRLSIL.

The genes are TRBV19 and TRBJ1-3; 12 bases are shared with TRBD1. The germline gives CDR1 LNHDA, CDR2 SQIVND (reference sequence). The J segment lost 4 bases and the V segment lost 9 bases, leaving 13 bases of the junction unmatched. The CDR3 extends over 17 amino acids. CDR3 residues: CASGTGGAKYTGNTIYF. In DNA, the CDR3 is TGTGCCAGCGGGACAGGGGGCGCGAAATATACCGGAAACACCATATATTTT.

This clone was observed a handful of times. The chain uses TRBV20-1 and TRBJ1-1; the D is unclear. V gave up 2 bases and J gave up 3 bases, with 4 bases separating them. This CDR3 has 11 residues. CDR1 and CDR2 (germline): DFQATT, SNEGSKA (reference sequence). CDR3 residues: CSARSYTEAFF. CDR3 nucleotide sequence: TGCAGTGCTAGATCGTACACTGAAGCTTTCTTT.

CDR3 amino acids: CASSLTGSDTQYF. The CDR3 bases are TGTGCCAGCAGCTTAACAGGGTCAGATACGCAGTATTTT. V is TRBV7-2 and J is TRBJ2-3, with a tentative D call TRBD1 (6 bases). Trimming removed 2 bases from V and 4 bases from J, with 7 bases in between. Germline assignment: CDR1 SGHTA and CDR2 FQGNSA. The CDR3 loop spans 13 amino acids.

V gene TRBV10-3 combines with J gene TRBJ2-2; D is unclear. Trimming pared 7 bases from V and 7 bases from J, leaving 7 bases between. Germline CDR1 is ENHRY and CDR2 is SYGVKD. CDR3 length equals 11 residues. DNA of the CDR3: TGTGCCATCACTGGGCACGGGGAGCTGTTTTTT. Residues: CAITGHGELFF.

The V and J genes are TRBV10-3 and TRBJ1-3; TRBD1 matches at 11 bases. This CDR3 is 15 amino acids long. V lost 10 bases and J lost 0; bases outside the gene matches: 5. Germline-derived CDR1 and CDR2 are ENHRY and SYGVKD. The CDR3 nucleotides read TGTGCCACGGAAGGGACAGGGGGCTCTGGAAACACCATATATTTT. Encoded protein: CATEGTGGSGNTIYF.

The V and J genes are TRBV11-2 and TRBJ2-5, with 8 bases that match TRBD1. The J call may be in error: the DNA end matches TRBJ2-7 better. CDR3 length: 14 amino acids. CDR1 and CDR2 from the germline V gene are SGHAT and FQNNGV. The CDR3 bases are TGTGCCAGCAGCATCCGGGACAGGATCTACGAGCAGTACTTC. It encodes CASSIRDRIYEQYF.

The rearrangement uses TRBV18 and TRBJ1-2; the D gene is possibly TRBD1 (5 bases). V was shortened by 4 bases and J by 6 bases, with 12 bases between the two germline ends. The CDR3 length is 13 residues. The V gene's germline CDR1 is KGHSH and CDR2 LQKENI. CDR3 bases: TGTGCCAGCTCACTACAGGACACCCATGGCTACACCTTC. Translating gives CASSLQDTHGYTF.

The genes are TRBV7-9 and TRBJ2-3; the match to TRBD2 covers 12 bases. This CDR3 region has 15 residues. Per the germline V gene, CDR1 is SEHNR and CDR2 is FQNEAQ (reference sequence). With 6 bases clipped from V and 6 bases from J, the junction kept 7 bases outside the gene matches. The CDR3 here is CASRTLAGGLDTQYF. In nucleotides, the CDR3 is TGTGCCAGCAGAACTCTAGCGGGGGGGCTTGATACGCAGTATTTT.

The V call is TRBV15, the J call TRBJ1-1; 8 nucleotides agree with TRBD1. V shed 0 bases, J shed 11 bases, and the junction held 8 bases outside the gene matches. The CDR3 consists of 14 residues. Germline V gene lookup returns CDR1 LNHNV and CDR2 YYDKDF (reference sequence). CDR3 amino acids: CATSRDRGQGIAFF. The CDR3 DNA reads TGTGCCACCAGCAGAGATCGAGGACAGGGAATCGCTTTCTTT.